Shown below are 11 T cell receptor beta chains from a single sample sequenced in a study of cytomegalovirus exposure and HLA in healthy donors. PCR employed 60 Vbeta and 13 Jbeta primers. Using immunoSEQ multiplex PCR, the repertoire was profiled, and TCRdb retains in-frame clones only, with some absent. Here the sample spans some 140,000 clones, roughly 76% being singletons. Sequencing was carried out using PBMCs. These TCRs come from a woman in her forties in good health and CMV-seronegative.

The chain combines TRBV19 with TRBJ1-2; perhaps TRBD1 as D (6 bases). The CDR3 sequence is 14 residues long. CDR1 LNHDA and CDR2 SQIVND come from the germline V gene (reference sequence). Trimming removed 5 bases from V and 0 bases from J, with 10 bases in between. CDR3 DNA sequence: TGTGCCAGTAGTCCCGGGACATCTAACTATGGCTACACCTTC. Translating it yields CASSPGTSNYGYTF. Filled out from reference TRBV19 and TRBJ1-2, the complete variable domain reads DGGITQSPKYLFRKEGQNVTLSCEQNLNHDAMYWYRQDPGQGLRLIYYSQIVNDFQKGDIAEGYSVSREKKESFPLTVTSAQKNPTAFYLCASSPGTSNYGYTFGSGTRLTVV.

V is TRBV7-9 and J is TRBJ1-6, with 7 nucleotides matching TRBD1. CDR3 size: 14 residues. V was clipped by 3 bases and J by 10 bases; unmatched bases: 6. The V gene's germline CDR1 is SEHNR and CDR2 FQNEAQ (reference sequence). This CDR3 reads CASSLNRGESPLHF. The CDR3 DNA sequence: TGTGCCAGCAGCTTGAACAGGGGAGAATCACCCCTCCACTTT.

V usage is TRBV27 and J usage is TRBJ2-5, with 8 bases identical to TRBD1. The junction had 12 bases not matched to a gene; V was cut back by 4 bases and J by 5 bases. The CDR3 length is 16 residues. The germline V gene has CDR1 MNHEY and CDR2 SMNVEV (reference sequence). The CDR3 spells CASSSTGALMLETQYF. Here the CDR3 DNA reads TGTGCCAGCAGTTCGACAGGGGCGCTAATGTTGGAGACCCAGTACTTC.

The chain employs TRBV28 and TRBJ2-2, with 9 bases matching TRBD1. From germline, CDR1 is MDHEN and CDR2 SYDVKM. CDR3 length: 16 amino acids. V shed 3 bases and J 6 bases; nucleotides not matched to a gene: 8. Here the CDR3 DNA reads TGTGCCAGCAGTTTCCGGGGACAGGGAATAGCCGGGGAGCTGTTTTTT. Translating gives CASSFRGQGIAGELFF.

The rearrangement joins TRBV11-2 to TRBJ2-6; no reliable D call. Germline V gene data show CDR1 as SGHAT and CDR2 as FQNNGV. This CDR3 is built from 16 residues. V lost 0 bases, J lost 0 bases, and 6 bases lay in between. The CDR3 coding sequence is TGTGCCAGCAGCTTAGATCGTGTCTCTGGGGCCAACGTCCTGACTTTC. Translating gives CASSLDRVSGANVLTF.

The gene calls are TRBV10-3 and TRBJ2-1; TRBD1 might be the D (5 bases). Germline CDR1 is ENHRY and CDR2 is SYGVKD. This CDR3 comprises 14 residues. Trimming stripped 4 bases from V and 5 bases from J, with 12 bases between. CDR3 sequence: CAISGFGQNNEQFF. As DNA, the CDR3 is TGTGCCATCAGTGGTTTCGGACAAAACAATGAGCAGTTCTTC.

This chain uses TRBV29-1 with TRBJ1-2; D not resolved. The germline CDR1 and CDR2 sequences are SQVTM and ANQGSEA. The CDR3 sequence is 12 residues long. V dropped 6 bases and J dropped 8 bases, with 16 bases sitting between them. CDR3 nucleotides: TGCAGCGTGGAGGACCGTGGGGTGGGCTACACCTTC. It specifies CSVEDRGVGYTF.

The genes are TRBV2 and TRBJ1-5; possibly TRBD1 for D (5 bases). Germline V gives CDR1 SNHLY, CDR2 FYNNEI. The germline V and J ends were trimmed by 6 bases and 6 bases, with 18 bases remaining between them. The CDR3 contains 15 residues. The CDR3 DNA reads TGTGCCAGCAGATGGACAAGGGAGGGAACTCAGCCCCAGCATTTT. This gives the protein CASRWTREGTQPQHF.

The rearrangement links TRBV7-3 to TRBJ2-1; a weak D match, TRBD2 (5 bases). Looked up from germline, CDR1 is SGHTA and CDR2 is FQGTGA. The CDR3 consists of 13 residues. V lost 1 base to trimming and J lost 7 bases, with 8 bases between them. The CDR3 reads CASSLRGVNEQFF. The CDR3 DNA sequence: TGTGCCAGCAGCTTAAGGGGAGTGAATGAGCAGTTCTTC.

CDR3 DNA sequence: TGTGCCAGCAGCTTAGACCAAGACAGGGGCAGGACCGGGGAGCTGTTTTTT. Amino acids: CASSLDQDRGRTGELFF. The chain carries TRBV11-3 and TRBJ2-2, with 8 nucleotides matching TRBD1. V was clipped by 0 bases and J by 5 bases; unmatched bases: 8. CDR1 and CDR2 (germline): SGHNT, YENEEA. This CDR3 has 17 residues.

Only one count was recorded for this clone. The V gene is TRBV4-2, the J gene TRBJ2-6; 10 nucleotides agree with TRBD1. With 4 bases clipped from V and 0 bases from J, the junction kept 15 bases outside the gene matches. CDR3 length: 21 residues. CDR1 and CDR2 (germline): LGHNA, YNFKEQ. CDR3 region: CASSPSILRDRGFSGANVLTF. DNA for the CDR3: TGTGCCAGCAGCCCGTCGATACTCCGGGACAGGGGCTTCTCTGGGGCCAACGTCCTGACTTTC.